What follows are 18 T cell receptor beta chains derived from one specimen sequenced in a study of blood T cell repertoires in COVID-19. Sequencing was performed with immunoSEQ multiplex PCR; in TCRdb, only in-frame clones are kept and a portion is missing. Seen here are a few hundred thousand clones, about four fifths observed once, and the top ten hold 5% to 5.5%. The sample consisted of PBMCs or T cells enriched from blood (not recorded which). The receptors shown here come from a woman in her forties or fifties who had recovered from COVID-19.

The chain combines TRBV19 with TRBJ2-1; 11 bases fit TRBD2. The CDR3 is 13 amino acids. Germline V gene sequence: CDR1 LNHDA, CDR2 SQIVND (reference sequence). V trimming: 6 bases; J trimming: 6 bases; junction bases outside the gene matches: 1. CDR3 nucleotide sequence: TGTGCCAGTAGGACTAGCGGGGTCAATGAGCAGTTCTTC. Its translation: CASRTSGVNEQFF.

The chain is built from TRBV30 and TRBJ2-3; 11 bases fit TRBD1. The CDR3 is made up of 15 amino acids. Germline trimming cut 2 bases from V and 6 bases from J; bases unmatched to any gene: 7. The germline CDR1 and CDR2 sequences are GTSNPN and SVGIG (reference sequence). The CDR3 region is CAWSSGTGGSDTQYF. The CDR3 DNA sequence: TGTGCCTGGAGTTCGGGGACAGGGGGATCGGATACGCAGTATTTT.

CDR3: CASRHPRDSLAGEGTGELFF. The CDR3 nucleotides are TGTGCCAGCAGGCACCCACGGGACAGTTTAGCGGGAGAGGGCACCGGGGAGCTGTTTTTT. This chain links TRBV7-3 with TRBJ2-2, with 9 bases that match TRBD2. The junction had 21 bases not matched to a gene; V was cut back by 6 bases and J by 4 bases. From germline, CDR1 is SGHTA and CDR2 FQGTGA. The CDR3 runs 20 residues.

The chain couples TRBV18 to TRBJ1-6, with 7 bases that match TRBD1. Looked up from germline, CDR1 is KGHSH and CDR2 is LQKENI. CDR3 length equals 14 residues. Germline trimming cut 5 bases from V and 9 bases from J; bases unmatched to any gene: 7. CDR3 residues: CASSTGQDASPLHF. The DNA of the CDR3 is TGTGCCAGCTCAACTGGACAGGACGCTTCACCCCTCCACTTT. The whole variable domain, remainder taken from reference TRBV18 and TRBJ1-6, is NAGVMQNPRHLVRRRGQEARLRCSPMKGHSHVYWYRQLPEEGLKFMVYLQKENIIDESGMPKERFSAEFPKEGPSILRIQQVVRGDSAAYFCASSTGQDASPLHFGNGTRLTVT.

The V call is TRBV7-3, the J call TRBJ2-1; 7 bases align to TRBD2. The V segment lost 2 bases and the J segment 5 bases; nucleotides outside the gene matches: 6. There are 15 residues in the CDR3. From germline, CDR1 is SGHTA and CDR2 FQGTGA. The CDR3 is CASSLSPGLNNEQFF. As DNA, the CDR3 is TGTGCCAGCAGCTTATCCCCGGGACTAAACAATGAGCAGTTCTTC.

CDR3 nucleotides: TGTGCCAGTAGTATCGGGACTGTGAACACCGGGGAGCTGTTTTTT. It translates to CASSIGTVNTGELFF. This rearrangement joins TRBV19 to TRBJ2-2; D possibly corresponds to TRBD2 (6 bases). V lost 3 bases and J 1 base, leaving 9 bases between the germline ends. This CDR3 region has 15 residues. In germline, CDR1 is LNHDA, CDR2 SQIVND (reference sequence).

The V gene is TRBV3-1 (or the pseudogene TRBV3-2), the J gene TRBJ1-2; TRBD1 matches 7 bases. The CDR3 extends over 14 amino acids. CDR1 is LGHDT, CDR2 YNNKEL, per germline (reference sequence). The V and J ends lost 4 bases and 3 bases, in that order; junction bases with no gene match: 5. CDR3 sequence: CASSRTGAYYGYTF. Written as DNA, the CDR3 is TGTGCCAGCAGCCGAACAGGGGCCTACTATGGCTACACCTTC.

This clone was recorded a few times. The V and J genes are TRBV5-5 and TRBJ1-6; no firm D call. The CDR3 runs 13 residues. Trimming removed 0 bases from V and 10 bases from J, with 8 bases in between. Per the germline V gene, CDR1 is SGHKS and CDR2 is YYEKEE (reference sequence). CDR3 sequence: CASSLESFSPLHF. Here the CDR3 DNA reads TGTGCCAGCAGCTTGGAATCTTTCTCACCCCTCCACTTT.

The V and J genes are TRBV5-1 and TRBJ1-1, with D possibly being TRBD1 (6 bases). Deletions cut 5 bases from V and 11 bases from J, with 16 bases between. CDR3 length: 12 residues. Germline values: CDR1 SGHRS, CDR2 YFSETQ. The DNA for the CDR3 is TGCGCCAGCAGGGGGGGGCACCTTGAGGCTTTCTTT. Its protein product is CASRGGHLEAFF.

The chain joins TRBV9 to TRBJ1-1; TRBD1 aligns across 9 bases. This CDR3 region has 17 residues. CDR1 SGDLS and CDR2 YYNGEE come from the germline V gene. V lost 0 bases, J lost 5 bases, and 11 bases stayed unmatched. CDR3 in amino acids: CASSVAGGQGWSTEAFF. The CDR3 coding sequence is TGTGCCAGCAGCGTAGCGGGGGGACAGGGATGGAGTACTGAAGCTTTCTTT. The full variable domain, completed using reference TRBV9 and TRBJ1-1, is DSGVTQTPKHLITATGQRVTLRCSPRSGDLSVYWYQQSLDQGLQFLIQYYNGEERAKGNILERFSAQQFPDLHSELNLSSLELGDSALYFCASSVAGGQGWSTEAFFGQGTRLTVV.

The rearrangement links TRBV4-2 to TRBJ1-1, with TRBD1 matching over 10 bases. With 3 bases clipped from V and 5 bases from J, the junction kept 6 bases outside the gene matches. CDR3 size: 15 residues. Per the germline V gene, CDR1 is LGHNA and CDR2 is YNFKEQ. CDR3 protein: CASSHDGTGETEAFF. CDR3 in DNA: TGTGCCAGCAGCCATGACGGGACAGGGGAAACTGAAGCTTTCTTT.

This sequence joins TRBV7-8 and TRBJ1-1; 9 bases are a match to TRBD1. Looked up from germline, CDR1 is SGHVS and CDR2 is FQNEAQ. The CDR3 consists of 14 residues. The V segment lost 5 bases and the J segment 6 bases; nucleotides outside the gene matches: 7. CDR3 DNA sequence: TGTGCCAGCAGCCAATGGGACAGGGTGGCTGAAGCTTTCTTT. Its protein is CASSQWDRVAEAFF.

The chain uses TRBV6-1 and TRBJ1-1; D perhaps matches TRBD1 (6 bases). Deletions cut 4 bases from V and 0 bases from J, with 24 bases between. CDR3 length: 19 amino acids. CDR1 and CDR2 from the germline V gene are MNHNS and SASEGT. The CDR3 reads CASSGPHGWGGQMNTEAFF. For the CDR3, the DNA is TGTGCCAGCAGTGGGCCCCACGGGTGGGGGGGGCAAATGAACACTGAAGCTTTCTTT.

The gene calls are TRBV14 and TRBJ1-1; no clear D. Germline V CDR1 and CDR2: SGHDN, FVKESK. This CDR3 contains 13 residues. Trimming removed 0 bases at V and 11 bases at J, with 13 bases between. CDR3 coding DNA: TGTGCCAGCAGCCAAGAGTGGCGGAGTGTGGCTTTCTTT. It translates to CASSQEWRSVAFF.

The chain joins TRBV6-5 to TRBJ1-5; D not resolved. The CDR3 totals 15 residues. Trimming shortened V by 8 bases and J by 3 bases, and 17 bases separated the two germline ends. Germline lookup yields CDR1 MNHEY and CDR2 SVGAGI. CDR3 nucleotide sequence: TGTGCCAGCTATGAGGGCATGGCCCCCAATCAGCCCCAGCATTTT. Amino acid sequence: CASYEGMAPNQPQHF.

Remarks on this clone: At one end the junction does not follow the germline gene, possibly because of a read error. The rearrangement uses TRBV6-5 and TRBJ2-5; 7 bases are shared with TRBD1. Looked up from germline, CDR1 is MNHEY and CDR2 is SVGAGI. The CDR3 is 15 residues long. The CDR3 sequence: CASKGLTGTAETQYF. CDR3 in DNA: TGTGCAAGCAAAGGACTTACGGGGACAGCGGAGACCCAGTACTTC.

The chain has TRBV6-2 or TRBV6-3 and TRBJ1-2; D perhaps matches TRBD1 (5 bases). CDR1 is MNHEY and CDR2 is SVGEGT in the germline V gene. The CDR3 totals 15 residues. Trimming removed 2 bases from V and 8 bases from J, with 18 bases in between. CDR3: CASSYPLVGDRGYTF. The CDR3 DNA sequence: TGTGCCAGCAGTTACCCCCTGGTAGGGGATCGGGGCTACACCTTC.

The chain couples TRBV5-5 to TRBJ2-7, with 9 bases identical to TRBD1. Trimming took 4 bases from V and 0 from J; bases not matched to a gene: 2. The CDR3 runs 14 residues. Germline lookup yields CDR1 SGHKS and CDR2 YYEKEE (reference sequence). The CDR3 loop reads CASSAGQGSYEQYF. The CDR3 DNA sequence: TGTGCCAGCAGCGCGGGACAGGGCTCCTACGAGCAGTACTTC.